This T cell receptor (beta chain) comes out of a study of CD8+CD57+ T cells in acquired aplastic anemia. About the research overall: Healthy donors yielded roughly 11 million CD4+ cell reads on average. Whole-study findings and limits: Around 30 sequences, all CD8+ CDR3, were shared between patients and controls. Any difference that existed in CD8+ Simpson's diversity between patients and controls was not significant.

Concerning this clonotype: Its antigen is undetermined.

Genomic DNA constituted the template upon which TCR beta VDJ and CDR3 profiling was performed. TCRdb ran MiXCR on the reads and lists one entry per CDR3 protein. The sample lists about 190,000 distinct CDR3 sequences, roughly half occurring once. Germline V CDR1 and CDR2: SNHLY, FYNNEI. CDR3 length: 13 amino acids. Losses at the gene ends were 9 bases for V and 3 bases for J; bases not matched to a gene: 6. V is TRBV2 and J is TRBJ2-7; the match to TRBD1 covers 9 bases. The source material was sorted CD4+, CD8+, or CD8+CD57+ T cells (not recorded which) from PBMCs. The source of this sequence is a human donor in good health, serving as a control. The CDR3 coding sequence is TGTGCCAGTTTTCGGGACAGGGACTACGAGCAGTACTTC. This sequence encodes CASFRDRDYEQYF.